The 18 T cell receptor beta chains below all came from one sample that was sequenced in a study of CD8 T cells in Susac syndrome. Reverse transcription of roughly 0.45 to 1 ug RNA used random hexamers. TCRdb independently ran MiXCR on the immunoSEQ multiplex PCR reads; one entry per CDR3 protein. The data hold 140,000 or so distinct CDR3 sequences, with roughly 95% observed a single time. Sequencing was done on a sample of CD4+ T cells from PBMCs. The source is a human donor with multiple sclerosis.

V is TRBV10-3 and J is TRBJ2-2; 11 bases agree with TRBD2. This CDR3 comprises 15 residues. Germline CDR1 is ENHRY and CDR2 is SYGVKD. The V and J ends lost 9 bases and 6 bases, in that order; junction bases with no gene match: 9. The CDR3 region is CAIGASGRFAGELFF. CDR3 coding DNA: TGTGCCATTGGGGCTAGCGGGAGGTTCGCCGGGGAGCTGTTTTTT.

The chain carries TRBV20-1 and TRBJ1-5; TRBD1 aligns across 8 bases. The CDR3 totals 12 residues. CDR1 and CDR2 from the germline V gene are DFQATT and SNEGSKA (reference sequence). Germline trimming cut 6 bases from V and 6 bases from J; bases unmatched to any gene: 4. The CDR3 DNA sequence: TGCAGTGCAACGACAGGGGCTCAGCCCCAGCATTTT. Its protein product is CSATTGAQPQHF.

The J gene is TRBJ2-7, the V gene TRBV20-1, with 9 bases fitting TRBD2. The CDR3 totals 15 residues. The germline gives CDR1 DFQATT, CDR2 SNEGSKA (reference sequence). V shed 4 bases and J 1 base; nucleotides not matched to a gene: 8. CDR3 sequence reads: CSANPLREGSYEQYF. CDR3 coding DNA: TGCAGTGCTAACCCCTTGCGGGAGGGGTCCTACGAGCAGTACTTC.

V usage is TRBV29-1 and J usage is TRBJ1-1, with D perhaps matching TRBD1 (5 bases). Germline CDR1 SQVTM, CDR2 ANQGSEA. The germline V and J ends were trimmed by 3 bases and 4 bases, with 6 bases remaining between them. CDR3 size: 11 residues. The DNA for the CDR3 is TGCAGCGTTGAGGGGGGCACTGAAGCTTTCTTT. Translated, it gives CSVEGGTEAFF.

V is TRBV4-3 and J is TRBJ2-3; 11 bases match TRBD1. The germline gives CDR1 LGHNA, CDR2 YSLEER. V lost 0 bases to trimming and J lost 6 bases; unmatched junction nucleotides: 11. The CDR3 has 18 residues. The CDR3 DNA is TGCGCCAGCAGCCAAGATAGAGGAGGACAGGGGGCGCGGGATACGCAGTATTTT. Translated: CASSQDRGGQGARDTQYF.

This clonotype was seen only once. The gene calls are TRBV5-1 and TRBJ2-1; TRBD2 aligns across 10 bases. The CDR3 has 16 residues. CDR1 is SGHRS and CDR2 is YFSETQ in the germline V gene. Unmatched junction bases numbered 9, after V lost 5 bases and J lost 4 bases. CDR3 in DNA: TGCGCCAGCAGGCCAACTCTAGCGGGAGCTTACAATGAGCAGTTCTTC. Protein: CASRPTLAGAYNEQFF.

This clonotype appeared a single time. V is TRBV15 and J is TRBJ2-1; the match to TRBD2 covers 11 bases. Looked up from germline, CDR1 is LNHNV and CDR2 is YYDKDF (reference sequence). The V gene end was trimmed by 1 base and the J gene end by 9 bases; junction bases not matched to a gene: 2. The CDR3 consists of 14 residues. CDR3 DNA sequence: TGTGCCACCAGCAGAGCGACTAGCGGGATTGAGCAGTTCTTC. Translation: CATSRATSGIEQFF.

This rearrangement joins TRBV20-1 to TRBJ2-5; D is uncertain. V dropped 6 bases and J dropped 5 bases, with 19 bases sitting between them. CDR1 and CDR2 from the germline V gene are DFQATT and SNEGSKA (reference sequence). The CDR3 spans 14 residues. CDR3 coding DNA: TGCAGTGCCCTCAGGCAGGCAGCATGGGAGACCCAGTACTTC. This codes for CSALRQAAWETQYF.

This rearrangement joins TRBV30 to TRBJ1-2, with D unresolved. Germline V gene sequence: CDR1 GTSNPN, CDR2 SVGIG (reference sequence). V gave up 0 bases and J gave up 1 base, with 9 bases separating them. The length of the CDR3 is 14 residues. Here the CDR3 DNA reads TGTGCCTGGAGTGTACATCGGGTTAACTATGGCTACACCTTC. Amino acids: CAWSVHRVNYGYTF.

The rearrangement joins TRBV20-1 to TRBJ1-2; D possibly corresponds to TRBD1 (5 bases). Germline V gives CDR1 DFQATT, CDR2 SNEGSKA (reference sequence). The V end was cut by 1 base, the J end by 7 bases, with 28 bases between. The CDR3 has 18 residues. In nucleotides, the CDR3 is TGCAGTGCTAGAGGCGCGCTCAGTTCACGGGACCTGCGCTTTGGCTACACCTTC. Translating it yields CSARGALSSRDLRFGYTF.

The V and J genes are TRBV29-1 and TRBJ2-1; tentatively, D is TRBD1 or TRBD2 (7 bases each). CDR1 is SQVTM, CDR2 ANQGSEA, per germline. V was pared by 7 bases and J by 2 bases, with 18 bases between. The CDR3 length is 15 residues. This chain's CDR3 is CSAPGGAGAYNEQFF. CDR3 bases: TGCAGCGCCCCAGGGGGGGCGGGGGCCTACAATGAGCAGTTCTTC.

V is TRBV27 and J is TRBJ2-3; TRBD1 aligns across 7 bases. The V segment lost 5 bases and the J segment 3 bases; nucleotides outside the gene matches: 5. CDR1 is MNHEY, CDR2 SMNVEV, per germline (reference sequence). The CDR3 contains 14 residues. CDR3 sequence (DNA): TGTGCCAGCAGTCTCCAGACAGGGACAGATACGCAGTATTTT. Its protein is CASSLQTGTDTQYF.

This chain connects TRBV19 to TRBJ2-7, with TRBD1 matching 9 bases. The J segment lost 2 bases and the V segment lost 6 bases, leaving 14 bases of the junction unmatched. The CDR3 is 17 amino acids. Germline-derived CDR1 and CDR2 are LNHDA and SQIVND (reference sequence). The CDR3 DNA follows: TGTGCCAGTAGCAATACGCGGGGACAGGGACGTACCTACGAGCAGTACTTC. This translates into CASSNTRGQGRTYEQYF.

V usage is TRBV5-1 and J usage is TRBJ1-5; D remains ambiguous. Trimming cost V 2 bases and J 1 base, with 7 bases left between them. The CDR3 loop spans 14 amino acids. The V gene's germline CDR1 is SGHRS and CDR2 YFSETQ. The CDR3 DNA reads TGCGCCAGCAGCTTAGGACTGAGCAATCAGCCCCAGCATTTT. As protein: CASSLGLSNQPQHF.

This sequence joins TRBV12-3 or TRBV12-4 and TRBJ1-5; weak D call: TRBD1 (5 bases). Trimming left V 3 bases short and J 8 bases short, with 14 bases between. The CDR3 totals 14 residues. CDR3 loop: CASSFGRGREPQHF. DNA for the CDR3: TGTGCCAGCAGTTTCGGTAGGGGCAGGGAGCCCCAGCATTTT.

V and J are TRBV9 and TRBJ2-6; 8 nucleotides match TRBD1. Germline assignment: CDR1 SGDLS and CDR2 YYNGEE. With 3 bases clipped from V and 0 bases from J, the junction kept 8 bases outside the gene matches. The CDR3 totals 18 residues. CDR3 DNA: TGTGCCAGCAGCGAGGGGACAGGACTACACTCTGGGGCCAACGTCCTGACTTTC. Its translation: CASSEGTGLHSGANVLTF.

The chain joins TRBV20-1 to TRBJ1-5, with D maybe TRBD1 (6 bases). The CDR3 has 16 amino acids. Germline loops: CDR1 DFQATT, CDR2 SNEGSKA (reference sequence). The germline V and J ends were trimmed by 4 bases and 1 base, with 17 bases remaining between them. CDR3 nucleotide sequence: TGCAGTGCTACCAAAATAGGACAGTCGAGCAATCAGCCCCAGCATTTT. Translation gives CSATKIGQSSNQPQHF.

The chain links TRBV15 to TRBJ1-3; the D gene is possibly TRBD1 (6 bases). Trimming removed 0 bases at V and 2 bases at J, with 11 bases between. Per the germline V gene, CDR1 is LNHNV and CDR2 is YYDKDF (reference sequence). This CDR3 is built from 16 residues. The CDR3 DNA follows: TGTGCCACCAGCAGAGATAACACAGGGACTGGAAACACCATATATTTT. Amino acid sequence: CATSRDNTGTGNTIYF.